One T cell receptor (beta chain) is described in this entry. The data were taken from a study of radiotherapy plus CTLA-4 blockade in lung cancer. Libraries were prepared by immunoSEQ multiplex PCR; TCRdb keeps only in-frame clonotypes and omits some of them. The profile shows roughly 59,000 clones, approximately 65% of them singletons. V lost 7 bases and J lost 1, with 10 bases in between. Germline V lookup: CDR1 SGHTA, CDR2 FQGTGA. The CDR3 has 13 amino acids. Sequenced material: peripheral blood, taken from a patient treated with radiotherapy plus ipilimumab. This sequence originates from a human donor with non-small cell lung cancer whose response to radiotherapy plus ipilimumab could not be evaluated. The chain couples TRBV7-3 to TRBJ1-1; no clear D. The CDR3 sequence: CASKEERNTEAFF. The DNA of the CDR3 is TGTGCCAGCAAGGAGGAGCGGAACACTGAAGCTTTCTTT.